The 8 T cell receptor beta chains listed next were all sequenced from one sample in a study of blood T cell repertoires in COVID-19. TCRdb's copy holds only in-frame clones and misses some; the assay was immunoSEQ multiplex PCR. The sample lists under 200,000 clones; 86% were seen once. Input material: PBMCs or T cells enriched from blood (not recorded which). The origin of the receptors is a man aged 35-49 years with acute COVID-19.

The chain joins TRBV10-3 to TRBJ1-2, with 9 bases aligning to TRBD1. After removal of 2 bases from V and 0 bases from J, the junction contained 4 bases not matched to a gene. Germline V lookup: CDR1 ENHRY, CDR2 SYGVKD. The CDR3 runs 16 residues. This CDR3 is CAISETRQGANYGYTF. The DNA of the CDR3 is TGTGCCATCAGTGAGACCCGACAGGGGGCTAACTATGGCTACACCTTC.

V gene TRBV6-5 combines with J gene TRBJ2-7; 11 bases align to TRBD1. The CDR3 loop spans 15 amino acids. Trimming removed 5 bases from V and 1 base from J; junction bases left unmatched: 4. Per the germline V gene, CDR1 is MNHEY and CDR2 is SVGAGI. The CDR3 reads CASSRDRGGSYEQYF. The CDR3 bases are TGTGCCAGCAGTAGGGACAGGGGGGGATCCTACGAGCAGTACTTC.

The chain couples TRBV5-1 to TRBJ2-5, with TRBD2 identical over 14 bases. V trimming: 2 bases; J trimming: 5 bases; junction bases outside the gene matches: 5. Germline V gene data show CDR1 as SGHRS and CDR2 as YFSETQ. This CDR3 is built from 16 residues. As DNA, the CDR3 is TGCGCCAGCAGCTTCGGACTAGCGGGAGGTTCGGAGACCCAGTACTTC. Translation: CASSFGLAGGSETQYF.

The V and J genes are TRBV5-6 and TRBJ1-6; weak D call: TRBD1 (5 bases). Trimming cost V 6 bases and J 10 bases, with 20 bases left between them. The germline V gene encodes CDR1 SGHDT and CDR2 YYEEEE. The CDR3 totals 15 residues. CDR3 sequence reads: CASISLGGGESPLHF. CDR3 DNA: TGTGCCAGCATAAGTCTTGGAGGAGGGGAATCACCCCTCCACTTT.

The chain has TRBV6-4 and TRBJ1-6; maybe TRBD1 (6 bases). Germline CDR1 is MRHNA and CDR2 is SNTAGT. V lost 4 bases and J lost 6, with 7 bases in between. This CDR3 is built from 13 residues. The CDR3 here is CASSVDSNSPLHF. Here the CDR3 DNA reads TGTGCCAGCAGTGTGGACAGTAATTCACCCCTCCACTTT.

This clone has just a few counts. The chain couples TRBV2 to TRBJ2-2; a possible D gene is TRBD1 (5 bases). V was cut by 9 bases and J by 2 bases, with 16 bases left in between. There are 15 residues in the CDR3. Germline CDR1 is SNHLY and CDR2 is FYNNEI. CDR3 amino acids: CASTPLDRNTGELFF. The DNA of the CDR3 is TGTGCCAGTACCCCGCTTGACAGAAACACCGGGGAGCTGTTTTTT.

This clone has only one observation. This chain's CDR3 is CASSLSLGARGYTF. In DNA form, the CDR3 reads TGTGCCAGCAGCTTAAGTCTGGGGGCGCGTGGCTACACCTTC. The chain joins TRBV7-9 to TRBJ1-2; D is perhaps TRBD1 (6 bases). Per germline, CDR1 SEHNR and CDR2 FQNEAQ (reference sequence). The length of the CDR3 is 14 residues. Trimming pared 2 bases from V and 7 bases from J, leaving 14 bases between.

J is TRBJ1-6 and V is TRBV9, with 8 bases matching TRBD1. Trimming at V came to 4 bases and at J to 11 bases, leaving 8 bases not matched to a gene. Germline lookup yields CDR1 SGDLS and CDR2 YYNGEE. This CDR3 spans 14 amino acids. This CDR3 is CASSSTDRAAPLHF. CDR3 coding DNA: TGTGCCAGCAGCTCTACGGACAGGGCCGCACCCCTCCACTTT.